This T cell receptor (beta chain) comes out of a study of blood T cell repertoires in COVID-19 (TCRdb year 2020). A note on the overall study: Samples covering the acute and convalescent phases of COVID-19 were provided by collaborators in the United States, Italy and Spain. The prospective study material was composed of cDNA or gDNA derived from T cells, B-cell-depleted T cells, or PBMCs. Deeply sampled blood TCRbeta repertoires from subjects exposed to, actively infected with, or recovered from COVID-19 were included in the dataset. The repertoires were released in a freely available public database intended as a resource for research on the immune response to SARS-CoV-2. Samples came from the ongoing ImmuneRACE study (first 160 participants) plus 1,254 subjects from 6 global collaborators. Sample metadata almost always included a de-identified subject ID, COVID-19 status, age in years and sex. Where available, HLA class I and class II types were taken from metadata supplied by the sample provider and were not determined by assay-based typing.

Beyond this particular receptor, the publication reports: The quantity of clinical and demographic metadata differed by source and by participant and was supplied without curation.

Turning to this clone: Its cognate antigen has yet to be identified. The input lacks base qualities; no much larger clone sits a single base away.

The immunoSEQ Assay, a bias-controlled multiplex PCR, was used to amplify TCRbeta CDR3 regions from genomic DNA. The authors processed their data as follows. Nucleated cell counts per sample were estimated from amplification of reference gene primers within the assay. Sequence reads were collapsed and filtered to measure the absolute abundance of every unique TCRbeta CDR3 rearrangement. For each sample, productive Simpson clonality was calculated as the square root of Simpson's diversity index across productive rearrangements. TCRdb stores this immuneACCESS table with in-frame sequences only. Part of the clones is absent; in the studies checked, under half of the shortfall reflects unresolved V genes, and no reason is known for the rest. V and J calls plus clone size are reproduced from that table; the DNA served to infer D and trimming. A total of around 420,000 clones appear in this sample, approximately 86% of them only once. The top ten clones comprise around 2.1% of the sample.

CDR1 and CDR2 are read off the germline V gene as MNHEY and SVGAGI. The cysteine opens and the phenylalanine closes a CDR3 of 14 amino acids. Only the CDR3 DNA stays, 42 bases, in frame from base 1. V gives up 2 bases and J gives up 4 bases, and the segment between their germline ends measures 9 bases. In the prospective study, participants were roughly 18 to 95 years old, resided in about two dozen geographic areas of the United States, and were enrolled through a virtual design. In the prospective study, participants were assigned to cohorts based on the clinical history participants reported in a screening survey and a study questionnaire. In the prospective study, whole blood, serum and a nasopharyngeal or oropharyngeal swab were collected from each participant by mobile phlebotomists. Additional blood draws and questionnaires over an approximately two-month period could optionally be provided by prospective study participants. Before DNA extraction, blood samples from the prospective study were shipped at room temperature or frozen.

The TCR sequence derives from a woman in her thirties or forties with acute COVID-19. The sequenced material came from PBMCs or T cells enriched from blood (not recorded which). The V gene is TRBV6-5 and the J gene is TRBJ1-5, with no confidently assigned D gene. The bases are TGTGCCAGCAGTTACCCGACGGGAAATCAGCCCCAGCATTTT. This gives the protein CASSYPTGNQPQHF.